This TCR beta chain comes out of a study of shared clonotypes between healthy human individuals. The CDR3 has 14 residues. Germline V lookup: CDR1 MDHEN, CDR2 SYDVKM. V lost 3 bases, J lost 0 bases, and 6 bases lay in between. Extraction of genomic DNA in unsorted samples used approximately 94 million PBMCs. Clones were read by immunoSEQ multiplex PCR, and TCRdb kept only the in-frame ones, dropping some. The sample shows some 450,000 clones, around 77% of them seen only once. This sequence originates from a woman between 35 and 50 years old in good health. Some clones in this sample may be carry-over from other donors' samples. The chain uses TRBV28 and TRBJ1-3; D remains ambiguous. Sequenced: PBMCs. For the CDR3, the DNA is TGTGCCAGCAGTTTTTTAAGCTCTGGAAACACCATATATTTT. This translates into CASSFLSSGNTIYF.